The sequence of this T cell receptor (beta chain) was determined in a study of cytomegalovirus exposure and HLA in healthy donors (TCRdb year 2017). General notes on the study: In an earlier analysis of under 750 of the donors, 250 to 300 Gb of sequence data and roughly 100 million unique TCR beta sequences from 180 million or so T cells were reported. An early release covering about 600 HLA-typed donors comprised approximately 290 gigabases of sequencing data and roughly 85 million unique TCR sequences. Of the approximately 400 genotyped donors, roughly 80% fell in the genetic ancestry cluster associated with self-reported Caucasian donors. The study aimed to test whether cataloging public T cell receptors could reveal signatures of past pathogen exposure. The study used immunosequencing to profile the T cell repertoires of about 670 subjects and linked those repertoires to cytomegalovirus serostatus. In addition to the first cohort of several hundred subjects, a separate validation cohort of 130 or so different subjects was used. High-throughput TCR immunosequencing, statistical association of individual TCRs with disease status, and machine learning were combined to predict cytomegalovirus infection status. A later analysis re-analyzed previously published TCR beta repertoires from about 730 donors and added high-resolution HLA genotyping to study TCR occurrence patterns. Rather than using new phenotypic data, the later analysis identified candidate immune exposures from TCR beta sequences and from how often those sequences occurred across donors. An earlier analysis of more than 450 of the donors used high-throughput TCR beta sequencing to judge whether each TCR beta V gene segment behaved as functional or pseudogenic. Donor age, sex, ethnicity and CMV serostatus were compiled alongside the repertoire data. In a later genetic analysis, genome-wide SNP genotypes for about 55% of the roughly 700 donors were used, and that subset was treated as a discovery cohort. All discovery cohort repertoires had been generated using a single sequencing platform. HLA typing included class I and class II loci at four-digit resolution. The number of donors typed differed by locus, with roughly 629-640 for A, B, C, DRB1 and DQB1, roughly 520 for DQA1, some 570 for DPA1, and some 440 for DPB1. A few DR-DQ haplotypes were treated as single units for association and clustering because of strong linkage in the cohort. Across 398 genotyped donors of the cohort, an average of roughly 200,000 unique TCR beta nucleotide sequences per donor were sequenced, and roughly 20% of those sequences were non-productive.

On this clone: Its recognized antigen is unknown. Nothing much larger sits one base from this clone, and base qualities are not available.

Libraries came from the immunoSEQ multiplex PCR assay. For the multiplex PCR, a mixture combining 60 forward primers for TCR Vbeta segments and 13 reverse primers for TCR Jbeta segments was used. Amplification of the CDR3 region of rearranged TCR beta genes was performed with a multiplex PCR assay on genomic DNA. The Illumina HiSeq System was used to sequence the amplified TCR beta libraries as 87-base-pair reads. Under the source paper's analysis protocol: Across the 600 to 700 repertoires, a later analysis counted 60 million to 90 million unique TCR beta chains, 9.5 million to 13 million of which were shared by at least two donors. A nearest-neighbor algorithm error-corrected the raw reads and collapsed the reads into unique sequences, merging closely related sequences to remove PCR and sequencing errors. V, D and J gene segments were assigned by aligning CDR3 sequences to IMGT reference sequences. For a sequence to be retained, at least a six-nucleotide match to both a V gene segment and a J gene segment was required. A rearrangement was called productive if the CDR3 had no stop codons and remained in frame with V and J, and every other rearrangement was called non-productive. CDR3 was defined according to IMGT convention as the region running from the second conserved V-encoded cysteine to the conserved J-encoded phenylalanine. The earlier analysis of about 590 of the donors excluded sequences that lacked an unambiguous match to a single V gene segment. In an earlier analysis of a few hundred of the donors, V segments were called functional above 56.7% productive rearrangements and were called segregating when the between-donor standard deviation exceeded 5%. A statistical classification framework was built for diagnosing cytomegalovirus status from the catalog of TCR beta chain sequences. V and J gene assignment, in a later analysis, came from comparing TCR nucleotide sequences with IMGT/GENE-DB human TR gene sequences. In a later analysis, CDR3 sequences and most-parsimonious VDJ recombination scenarios were assigned using the TCRdist pipeline. In a later analysis, each TCR beta chain was defined by its CDR3 amino acid sequence together with its V-gene family, and reads without a unique V-gene family were excluded. In a later analysis, several hundred highly shared, low-generation-probability nucleotide sequences were removed to address suspected cross-contamination and a sequencing artifact. In a later analysis, a clonal expansion index was calculated for each public chain from normalized within-repertoire ranks of inferred template counts. In a later analysis, generation probabilities were computed with a VDJ recombination model fitted to out-of-frame rearrangements, and the resulting probabilities were checked against IGoR. A later analysis scored TCR-TCR, TCR-HLA and TCR-CMV co-occurrence with hypergeometric tests, applying a repertoire-size bias correction to TCR pairs. In a later analysis, false discovery rates were estimated by permuting HLA or CMV assignments 20 times. In a later analysis, co-occurring TCRs were grouped using DBSCAN, and TCRdist sequence similarity was added for clustering within HLA-allele-positive subsets. For co-occurrence clustering, repertoires with fewer than 30,000 or more than 120,000 public chains were excluded, along with a handful of repertoires with anomalous nucleotide sharing. Sourced from immuneACCESS, this table was stored by TCRdb with only in-frame sequences that have V and J called. A share of the clones is absent; for the studies checked, an unresolved V gene accounts for under half, and the remainder has no known explanation. V and J calls and clone size follow that table, whereas D and trimming were derived from the DNA. The sample profile shows about 160,000 clones; roughly four fifths of them were found once. The ten largest clones represent roughly 0.99% of the sample.

Study-level results and caveats: A group of highly shared sequence variants was considered likely to be a technical artifact of the sequencing pipeline. In a later genetic analysis, fewer N-insertions in productive TCRs were reported among donors in an Asian-associated ancestry cluster than the roughly 640-donor mean. According to a later analysis, parvovirus B19, influenza, CMV and Epstein-Barr virus appeared linked to several top co-occurrence clusters. In a later analysis, the rate of TCR association differed among HLA loci, with DRB1 alleles having the most associated TCRs and HLA-C alleles having the fewest. Most CMV-associated TCR beta chains appeared to be HLA-restricted in a later analysis, and the HLA associations seemed to be driven largely by CMV exposure. An earlier analysis of around 600 of the donors showed that most TCR beta V segments appeared in productive rearrangements either about 90% or about 30% of the time, which broadly matched IMGT annotations. A further reported finding was that TCR beta sequences accurately predicted the HLA-A and HLA-B alleles for most subjects in the first cohort. An association between a missense DCLRE1C variant and V-gene and J-gene trimming of TCR beta chains was found in a later genetic analysis and replicated in an independent cohort. Specific HLA alleles were associated with around 18,000 TCR beta sequences at a false discovery rate of 0.05 in a later analysis. Roughly uniform sequencing depth across donors was assumed in presence/absence analyses, although this assumption may not hold. The study gave a list of under 200 TCR beta chains associated with cytomegalovirus. Because counts were too low, seventeen rarely observed V segments, including chromosome 9 orphons, were left out of the earlier analysis of several hundred of the donors. A later analysis found that HLA-associated TCR beta chains were more clonally expanded and had lower generation probabilities than equally common non-associated chains. Correlated functional status among segregating V segments might be attributable to linkage disequilibrium, but an unknown experimental factor could not be ruled out. Because HLA typing was unavailable for some donors at each locus, only the typed subset was used in association tests. The classifier was reported to diagnose cytomegalovirus status with high specificity and sensitivity in both the original cohort and the validation cohort. When HLA alleles, especially DR and DQ, strongly co-occurred, attributing TCR associations to individual alleles was difficult. The authors suggested that the approach could potentially be extended to other disease states and immunological phenotypes. Some IMGT-functional V segments, including TRBV6-2 and TRBV6-3, could not be distinguished by the 87-base-pair reads and were therefore excluded. Most TCR sequences were observed very rarely across donors, whereas some public TCRs were present in many individuals. For the cohort, immune exposure information was limited to CMV serostatus. Only TCR beta chains were sequenced in this cohort, and the absence of alpha or paired-chain data limited detectable features. In vitro tests confirmed that a few of the cytomegalovirus-associated TCR beta chains recognize cytomegalovirus antigens.

Looking up the germline V gene (reference sequence) yields CDR1 LNHDA and CDR2 SQIVND. Measured from the cysteine to the phenylalanine, the CDR3 is 19 residues long. The retained sequence is limited to the CDR3, 57 bases, with the frame set at the first base. Trimming leaves V shorter by 5 bases and J shorter by 2 bases, with the junction holding 17 bases beyond the gene matches. The cohort comprised approximately 700 healthy bone marrow donors. All cohort members were sampled while nominally healthy, although unrecorded immune exposures were likely present. The donor was CMV seropositive and belonged to the group of a few hundred seropositive cohort members. A peripheral blood sample was provided by each donor, and peripheral blood mononuclear cells were used for TCR beta sequencing. Genomic DNA extraction from the blood cell samples was performed with the Qiagen DNeasy Blood Extraction Kit.

Sequenced material: PBMCs. The sequence links TRBV19 to TRBJ2-3; 9 bases in between match TRBD2. The receptor comes from a girl aged 2 to 9 in good health and CMV-seropositive. The DNA reads TGTGCCAGTAGTGAATCGCGGCGTGTGGGACTAGCCCACACAGATACGCAGTATTTT. Translated, it gives CASSESRRVGLAHTDTQYF.